These T cell receptor beta chains were read from a single sample in a study of cytomegalovirus exposure and HLA in healthy donors. The table came from immunoSEQ multiplex PCR; TCRdb's copy has only in-frame clones and leaves some out. The sample carries around 88,000 clones, about 81% recorded once. The sample consisted of PBMCs. Receptors originate from a woman aged 40 to 50 in good health and CMV-seropositive. Each CDR3 is given with its conserved first and last residue. The order of the fields is D gene, V gene, J gene, clone size, CDR3 protein, CDR3 DNA. The D gene is left open where the match is weak. Some rows have no size entry. The others give once, few or many, or a class for an expanded clone.

>TRBD1|TRBV6-5|TRBJ2-2|once
CASSYSGQAVTGELFF
TGTGCCAGCAGTTACTCGGGACAGGCCGTCACCGGGGAGCTGTTTTTT
>TRBD2|TRBV10-2|TRBJ2-4|.
CASSYRLAGGRGNIQYF
TGCGCCAGCAGCTACAGACTAGCGGGAGGGCGCGGGAACATTCAGTACTTC
>TRBD2|TRBV10-3|TRBJ2-3|.
CAIRAGAWSTDTQYF
TGTGCCATCAGGGCGGGAGCGTGGAGCACAGATACGCAGTATTTT
>TRBD1|TRBV5-1|TRBJ1-3|.
CASSFTGVSGNTIYF
TGCGCCAGCAGCTTCACAGGGGTTTCTGGAAACACCATATATTTT
>.|TRBV4-1|TRBJ2-3|.
CASSQYAGSTDTQYF
TGCGCCAGCAGCCAGTACGCGGGAAGCACAGATACGCAGTATTTT
>.|TRBV9|TRBJ2-7|.
CASSVAPTTDLYEQYF
TGTGCCAGCAGCGTAGCCCCGACGACAGACCTCTACGAGCAGTACTTC
>.|TRBV5-4|TRBJ2-1|.
CASSLEFRWGENEQFF
TGTGCCAGCAGCTTGGAGTTTCGCTGGGGGGAGAATGAGCAGTTCTTC
>TRBD1|TRBV5-8|TRBJ2-7|once
CASSLTGGAGYEQYF
TGTGCCAGCAGCCTAACAGGGGGCGCGGGCTACGAGCAGTACTTC
>.|TRBV29-1|TRBJ2-1|.
CSAVTTDNPYNEQFF
TGCAGCGCAGTAACTACGGATAACCCATACAATGAGCAGTTCTTC
>TRBD2|TRBV28|TRBJ2-3|few
CASRGGSQSLTDTQYF
TGTGCCAGCAGGGGCGGGAGCCAATCTCTCACAGATACGCAGTATTTT
>.|TRBV5-1|TRBJ2-7|.
CASSTPEVEGGEQYF
TGCGCCAGCAGCACCCCCGAGGTTGAGGGCGGGGAGCAGTACTTC
>TRBD1|TRBV6-1|TRBJ2-7|.
CASSEVGQSYEQYF
TGTGCCAGCAGTGAAGTGGGACAGTCCTACGAGCAGTACTTC
>TRBD2|TRBV7-9|TRBJ2-7|.
CASRTIAGEGEQYF
TGTGCCAGCAGGACGATAGCGGGAGAAGGCGAGCAGTACTTC
>.|TRBV5-1|TRBJ2-1|once
CASSLEASLSYNEQFF
TGCGCCAGCAGCTTGGAGGCTAGCCTCTCCTACAATGAGCAGTTCTTC
>.|TRBV9|TRBJ1-1|.
CASSVRPGGTEAFF
TGTGCCAGCAGCGTACGTCCGGGGGGCACTGAAGCTTTCTTT
>TRBD1|TRBV2|TRBJ2-7|.
CASRTSPGGPYEQYF
TGTGCCAGCAGGACCTCCCCAGGGGGCCCCTACGAGCAGTACTTC
>.|TRBV5-1|TRBJ1-1|.
CASSFEGNTEAFF
TGCGCCAGCAGCTTTGAGGGGAACACTGAAGCTTTCTTT
>TRBD1|TRBV2|TRBJ1-2|.
CASITWTGGDGYTF
TGTGCCAGCATTACATGGACAGGGGGCGATGGCTACACCTTC
>.|TRBV2|TRBJ2-1|few
CASSEVAVYNEQFF
TGTGCCAGCAGTGAAGTTGCGGTCTACAATGAGCAGTTCTTC
>.|TRBV15|TRBJ1-5|.
CATSRDLSDRLKQPQHF
TGTGCCACCAGCAGAGATCTTTCAGACAGATTAAAACAGCCCCAGCATTTT
>.|TRBV11-2|TRBJ2-3|.
CASSPRVEFTDTQYF
TGTGCCAGCAGCCCCAGGGTGGAATTCACAGATACGCAGTATTTT
>TRBD1|TRBV7-9|TRBJ2-2|few
CASSSTGGTMNTGELFF
TGTGCCAGCAGCTCTACAGGGGGCACTATGAACACCGGGGAGCTGTTTTTT
>TRBD1|TRBV13|TRBJ2-1|.
CASSAPGQKYNEQFF
TGTGCCAGCAGCGCTCCGGGACAGAAATACAATGAGCAGTTCTTC
>TRBD1|TRBV6-5|TRBJ2-7|.
CASIPGQGTSYEQYF
TGTGCCAGCATCCCAGGACAGGGGACCTCCTACGAGCAGTACTTC
>.|TRBV10-1|TRBJ2-7|once
CASGPGFYEQYF
TGCGCCAGCGGACCAGGGTTTTACGAGCAGTACTTC
>.|TRBV6-1|TRBJ2-2|.
CASSIRSPNTGELFF
TGTGCCAGCAGTATCAGGTCCCCGAACACCGGGGAGCTGTTTTTT